Shown below are 10 T cell receptor beta chains from a single sample sequenced in a study of identical twins. Each CDR3 protein gets one entry after TCRdb re-called the 5' RACE reads with MiXCR. Of 700,000 or so distinct CDR3 sequences listed, 8.5% to 9.5% are singletons. These data also formed part of another study, on yellow fever vaccine responses in identical twins.

The sequencing input was PBMCs. The receptors stem from a woman aged 18-30 years in good health.

This clonotype was found many times. CDR3 in DNA: TGTGCCGGGGGGGACCGGCGGGCGAACACCGGGGAGCTGTTTTTT. Residues: CAGGDRRANTGELFF. The gene calls are TRBV10-3 and TRBJ2-2; TRBD2 agrees at 7 bases. The V gene's germline CDR1 is ENHRY and CDR2 SYGVKD. This CDR3 contains 15 residues. The ends lost 11 bases at V and 0 bases at J; junction bases unmatched: 9.

This clonotype was detected many times. V and J are TRBV7-2 and TRBJ1-2; 7 bases map to TRBD1. V was pared by 5 bases and J by 0 bases, with 9 bases of the junction left unmatched. Germline-derived CDR1 and CDR2 are SGHTA and FQGNSA. This CDR3 has 16 residues. The CDR3: CASSPTGKVANYGYTF. The DNA for the CDR3 is TGTGCCAGCAGCCCGACAGGGAAGGTAGCTAACTATGGCTACACCTTC.

V gene TRBV11-2 combines with J gene TRBJ2-3; TRBD1 matches 9 bases. With V trimmed by 0 bases and J by 3 bases, 4 bases remained unmatched. The germline gives CDR1 SGHAT, CDR2 FQNNGV. The CDR3 loop spans 16 amino acids. The CDR3 region has the DNA TGTGCCAGCAGCTTAGATCTAGGGACAGGGACAGATACGCAGTATTTT. This gives the protein CASSLDLGTGTDTQYF. The full variable domain, completed using reference TRBV11-2 and TRBJ2-3, is EAGVAQSPRYKIIEKRQSVAFWCNPISGHATLYWYQQILGQGPKLLIQFQNNGVVDDSQLPKDRFSAERLKGVDSTLKIQPAKLEDSAVYLCASSLDLGTGTDTQYFGPGTRLTVL.

This clonotype was detected a few times. V usage is TRBV12-3 or TRBV12-4 and J usage is TRBJ2-3; D perhaps matches TRBD2 (6 bases). CDR3 length: 15 residues. V lost 7 bases to trimming and J lost 2 bases, with 16 bases between them. The DNA for the CDR3 is TGTGCCAGCACCCCCCGGGGGAGGCTCACAGATACGCAGTATTTT. This sequence encodes CASTPRGRLTDTQYF.

V is TRBV5-1 and J is TRBJ1-1; D is ambiguous. CDR1 SGHRS and CDR2 YFSETQ come from the germline V gene. V gave up 1 base and J gave up 3 bases, with 19 bases separating them. The CDR3 is 17 residues long. The chain's CDR3 is CASSLKRGVAADTEAFF. CDR3 nucleotides: TGCGCCAGCAGCTTGAAGCGGGGAGTGGCAGCGGACACTGAAGCTTTCTTT.

CDR3 in amino acids: CASSFLTSEYNEQFF. The CDR3 DNA reads as TGTGCCAGCAGCTTTTTGACTAGCGAATACAATGAGCAGTTCTTC. This chain uses TRBV7-2 with TRBJ2-1; 8 positions match TRBD2. This CDR3 contains 15 residues. Trimming cost V 3 bases and J 4 bases; bases outside gene matches: 5. The V gene's germline CDR1 is SGHTA and CDR2 FQGNSA.

This chain links TRBV5-1 with TRBJ2-3, with a weak D call TRBD2 (5 bases). Germline CDR1 SGHRS, CDR2 YFSETQ. Deletions cut 0 bases from V and 1 base from J, with 18 bases between. This CDR3 has 18 residues. The CDR3 coding sequence is TGCGCCAGCAGCTTGGTGGGAAGGACTTTTTCTGGCACAGATACGCAGTATTTT. Translating it yields CASSLVGRTFSGTDTQYF.

This clonotype was seen a handful of times. The chain recombines TRBV7-2 with TRBJ1-5; D gene uncertain. The V gene's germline CDR1 is SGHTA and CDR2 FQGNSA. The CDR3 loop spans 14 amino acids. Trimming took 5 bases from V and 7 from J, leaving 15 bases between them. The CDR3 DNA follows: TGTGCCAGCAGCCCAGCCGGGAAAGGGCAGCCCCAGCATTTT. It yields the protein CASSPAGKGQPQHF.

V usage is TRBV5-1 and J usage is TRBJ1-4; 9 bases line up with TRBD1. Germline values: CDR1 SGHRS, CDR2 YFSETQ. The V gene end was trimmed by 6 bases and the J gene end by 1 base; junction bases not matched to a gene: 7. The CDR3 length is 16 residues. CDR3 nucleotide sequence: TGCGCCAGCAACGAGGGACAGGGTAGAACTAATGAAAAACTGTTTTTT. It yields the protein CASNEGQGRTNEKLFF.

The CDR3 DNA reads as TGTGCCAGCAGCTTATCTGGCCAGACGTACAATGAGCAGTTCTTC. Translation: CASSLSGQTYNEQFF. This chain links TRBV7-2 with TRBJ2-1; D is ambiguous. V was clipped by 2 bases and J by 4 bases, with 12 bases between them. The germline CDR1 and CDR2 sequences are SGHTA and FQGNSA. The CDR3 has 15 amino acids.